A single T cell receptor (beta chain) is shown here with its context. Its antigen is currently unknown. Assay used: immunoSEQ multiplex PCR; TCRdb lists only in-frame clones, some missing. The data show approximately 1.5 million clones, with 95% to 99% seen just once and about 0.45% held by the top ten. The sample originates from a study of shared clonotypes between healthy human individuals. The V gene's germline CDR1 is MNHNS and CDR2 SASEGT. CDR3 length equals 14 residues. J lost 5 bases, V lost 7 bases, and 8 bases had no gene match. Study-wide results and caveats: Represented diversity (both genetic and exposure-history) was limited by the small number of donors.

The clonotype was recovered from a young man in good health. Sequencing was done on a sample of naive CD4+ T cells sorted from blood. The subset here: CD45RA+ positively selected. The chain combines TRBV6-1 with TRBJ1-2; TRBD1 aligns across 9 bases. The DNA of the CDR3 is TGTGCCAGCATCGGGACAGGGCAAGGGTATGGCTACACCTTC. Its translation: CASIGTGQGYGYTF.